This T cell receptor beta chain was captured in a study of T cell responses to AZD1222 COVID-19 vaccine. Findings and caveats of the study: Along spike, vaccine-associated CD4 TCRs were found throughout, with dominance at 160-218 and 743-854. The study reported that nearly half of spike-specific TCRs target unmutated variant regions.

A remark on this clone: What it recognizes is unknown.

Assay used: immunoSEQ multiplex PCR; TCRdb lists only in-frame clones, some missing. The repertoire holds around 80,000 clones, with 70% to 90% as singletons. Unmatched junction bases numbered 4, after V lost 4 bases and J lost 3 bases. The CDR3 spans 15 residues. Looked up from germline, CDR1 is LNHDA and CDR2 is SQIVND (reference sequence). The sequenced sample was peripheral blood, obtained 28 days after the second AZD1222 dose. This TCR was sampled from an adult who received the AZD1222 COVID-19 vaccine. V and J are TRBV19 and TRBJ2-1; 9 bases fit TRBD2. The CDR3 loop reads CASSTSGVRYNEQFF. CDR3 DNA: TGTGCCAGTAGTACTAGCGGGGTACGCTACAATGAGCAGTTCTTC.